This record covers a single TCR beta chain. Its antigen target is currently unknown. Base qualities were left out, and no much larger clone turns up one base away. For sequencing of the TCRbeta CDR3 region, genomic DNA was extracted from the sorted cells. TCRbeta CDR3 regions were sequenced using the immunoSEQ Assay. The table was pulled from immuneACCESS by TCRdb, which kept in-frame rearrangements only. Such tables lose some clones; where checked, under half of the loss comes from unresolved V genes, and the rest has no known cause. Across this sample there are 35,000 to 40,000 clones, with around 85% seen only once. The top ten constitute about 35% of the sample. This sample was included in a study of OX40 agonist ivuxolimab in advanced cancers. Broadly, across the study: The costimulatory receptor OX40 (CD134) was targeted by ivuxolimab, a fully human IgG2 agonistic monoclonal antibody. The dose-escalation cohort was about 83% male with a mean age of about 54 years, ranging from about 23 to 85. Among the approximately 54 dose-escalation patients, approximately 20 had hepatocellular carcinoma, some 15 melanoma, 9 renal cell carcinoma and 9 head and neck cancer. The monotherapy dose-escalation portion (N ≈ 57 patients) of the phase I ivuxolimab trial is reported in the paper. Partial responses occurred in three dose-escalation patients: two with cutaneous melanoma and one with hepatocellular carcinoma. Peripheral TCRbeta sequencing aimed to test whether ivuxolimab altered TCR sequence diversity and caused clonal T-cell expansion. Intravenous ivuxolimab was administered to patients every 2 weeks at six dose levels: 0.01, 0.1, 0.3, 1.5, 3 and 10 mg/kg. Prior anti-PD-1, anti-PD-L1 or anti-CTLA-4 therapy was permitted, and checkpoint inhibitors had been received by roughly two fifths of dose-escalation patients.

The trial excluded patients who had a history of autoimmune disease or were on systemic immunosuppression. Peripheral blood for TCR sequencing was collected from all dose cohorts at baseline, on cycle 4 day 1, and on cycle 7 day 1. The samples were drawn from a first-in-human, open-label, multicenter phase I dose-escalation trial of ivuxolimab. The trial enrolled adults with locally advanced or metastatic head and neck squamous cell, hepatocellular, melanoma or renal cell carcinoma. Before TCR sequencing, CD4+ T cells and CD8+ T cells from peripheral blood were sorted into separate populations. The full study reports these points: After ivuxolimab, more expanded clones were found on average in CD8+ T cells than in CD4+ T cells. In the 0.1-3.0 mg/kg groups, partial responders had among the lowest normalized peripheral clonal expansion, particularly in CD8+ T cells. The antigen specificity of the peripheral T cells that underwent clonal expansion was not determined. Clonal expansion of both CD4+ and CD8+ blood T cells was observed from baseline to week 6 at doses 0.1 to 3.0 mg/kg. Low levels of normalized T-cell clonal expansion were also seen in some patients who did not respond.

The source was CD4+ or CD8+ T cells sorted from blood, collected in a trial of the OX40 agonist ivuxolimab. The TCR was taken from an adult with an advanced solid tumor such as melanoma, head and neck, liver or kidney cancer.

The CDR3 protein sequence reads: CASSYGTVYGYTF. DNA sequence: TGTGCCAGCAGTTACGGGACAGTCTATGGCTACACCTTC. This sequence uses TRBV6-5 and TRBJ1-2, and TRBD1 matches 7 of the central bases. From the cysteine up to the phenylalanine, the CDR3 has a length of 13 residues. The DNA shown is the 39-base CDR3, in frame from base 1. The CDR1 and CDR2 encoded by the germline V gene are MNHEY and SVGAGI. Clipping removes 2 bases from V and 4 bases from J, with 1 as the unmatched junction base count.